The clone carrying this T cell receptor (beta chain) was seen only a few times. Its antigen remains unknown. V was trimmed by 5 bases and J by 2 bases, leaving 9 bases between them. The CDR3 spans 14 residues. Germline-derived CDR1 and CDR2 are MNHNY and SVGAGI (reference sequence). This record comes from a study of T-cell memory formation after mild COVID-19. General study points: Contracting clones from day 15 to 85 had balanced CD4/CD8; later expanders favoured CD4+.

TCRdb fed the 5' RACE reads into MiXCR, producing one record per CDR3 protein. This sample carries about 400,000 distinct CDR3 sequences, more than 15% of them seen once, and the ten largest clones take 20% to 25%. The TCR originated in a man aged 18 to 29 who had mild COVID-19 (a few samples of this study predate the infection). Cell type and time point are not known. The V gene is TRBV6-6, the J gene TRBJ2-2; D is perhaps TRBD1 (6 bases). The sample comprised PBMCs or a T cell subset sorted from them (not recorded which). The CDR3 DNA is TGTGCCAGCAGTATACAGGGAAACACCGGGGAGCTGTTTTTT. This codes for CASSIQGNTGELFF.